The 17 T cell receptor beta chains listed next were all sequenced from one sample in a study of T cells in women clearing cervical HPV infection. Generated by immunoSEQ multiplex PCR, the TCRdb table keeps only in-frame clones and is missing some. This sample's table has about 20,000 clones. Sequences were obtained from blood buffy coat. These receptors were obtained from a woman aged 18 to 75 with a cervical HPV16 infection that either progressed to CIN3+ or cleared (not recorded which).

A note on this clone: The read gets to within 3 residues of the CDR3 end, and the germline J gene fills in the rest. The chain couples TRBV5-1 to TRBJ1-6, with D unclear. Trimming stripped 0 bases from V and 6 bases from J, with 10 bases between. Germline assignment: CDR1 SGHRS and CDR2 YFSETQ. CDR3 length: 15 amino acids. Incomplete CDR3 DNA: TGCGCCAGCAGCTTGGCCCAGGCGGGTAATTCACCC. This codes for CASSLAQAGNSP. The whole CDR3 sequence reads CASSLAQAGNSPLHF.

In the case of this clone: Read sequence stops 3 residues before the CDR3 end, and the germline J gene provides the missing end. The rearrangement joins TRBV19 to TRBJ2-2; D gene unclear. Looked up from germline, CDR1 is LNHDA and CDR2 is SQIVND (reference sequence). The CDR3 sequence is 12 residues long. The part of the CDR3 DNA that was read is TGTGCCAGTAGTCAGGTGATCGAAAAG. As protein: CASSQVIEK. The whole CDR3 sequence reads CASSQVIEKLFF.

The CDR3 DNA, read in part, is TGCGCCAGCAGCCAAGACCTTTCAGGGGAGGACTACGAG. Translating it yields CASSQDLSGEDYE. The CDR3 in full is CASSQDLSGEDYEQYF. The chain combines TRBV4-1 with TRBJ2-7; D might be TRBD1 or TRBD2, each matching 6 bases. The read ends 3 residues before the CDR3 terminus; that terminus is restored from the germline J gene. Between the trimmed V and J ends, which lost 0 bases and 3 bases, there was a span of 15 bases. Germline CDR1 and CDR2: MGHRA and YSYEKL. CDR3 length: 16 residues.

With regard to this clone: With the read ending 3 residues before the CDR3 end, the germline J gene is used to fill in that end. This sequence joins TRBV20-1 and TRBJ2-4, with 9 bases lining up with TRBD2. The CDR3 has 16 residues. Germline V gives CDR1 DFQATT, CDR2 SNEGSKA (reference sequence). V lost 4 bases, J lost 7 bases, and 14 bases stayed unmatched. CDR3 bases read: TGCAGTGCTAAACCCGCGGGACTAGCTAGAAGGAACATT. Protein product: CSAKPAGLARRNI. The complete CDR3 reads CSAKPAGLARRNIQYF.

Incomplete CDR3 DNA: TGCAGCGTTGGACAGAGCTCCTACAATGAG. This codes for CSVGQSSYNE. The complete CDR3 reads CSVGQSSYNEQFF. The chain joins TRBV29-1 to TRBJ2-1, with D perhaps matching TRBD1 (5 bases). The CDR3 end falls 3 residues outside the read, so it is completed with the germline J gene. V lost 4 bases and J lost 0, with 7 bases in between. Germline V gene sequence: CDR1 SQVTM, CDR2 ANQGSEA. This CDR3 has 13 amino acids.

In the case of this clone: The read gets to within 3 residues of the CDR3 end, and the germline J gene fills in the rest. This chain links TRBV19 with TRBJ2-1, with D perhaps matching TRBD1 (10 bases). Looked up from germline, CDR1 is LNHDA and CDR2 is SQIVND (reference sequence). CDR3 length: 16 residues. V was clipped by 5 bases and J by 9 bases, with 23 bases between them. CDR3 DNA (partial): TGTGCCAGTAGTCCGGGACAGGGGACTAGCTCTCGTGAG. It translates to CASSPGQGTSSRE. The entire CDR3 is CASSPGQGTSSREQFF.

To note about this clone: From the germline J gene comes the end of the CDR3, since the read stops 3 residues before it. The V and J genes are TRBV18 and TRBJ1-6, with unresolved D. CDR3 length: 14 residues. V was pared by 2 bases and J by 7 bases, with 9 bases between. Germline V gene data show CDR1 as KGHSH and CDR2 as LQKENI. The CDR3 region is CASSPGSGNSPLHF. The sequenced part of the CDR3 DNA is TGTGCCAGCTCACCAGGATCGGGGAATTCACCC.

Regarding this clone: From the germline J gene comes the end of the CDR3, since the read stops 3 residues before it. The chain is built from TRBV6-1 and TRBJ2-4; 9 bases align to TRBD1. CDR1 is MNHNS, CDR2 SASEGT, per germline. The CDR3 runs to 15 residues. The CDR3 bases that were read are TGTGCCAGCAGTGAGGGGGACAGGGAGTGGGATGGT. This translates into CASSEGDREWDG. The full CDR3 sequence reads CASSEGDREWDGQYF.

Turning to this clone: The read comes to an end 3 residues before the CDR3 does, leaving the germline J gene to fill in the end. The chain uses TRBV7-3 and TRBJ2-7; 7 bases agree with TRBD1. The CDR3 spans 13 residues. The V and J ends lost 2 bases and 4 bases, in that order; junction bases with no gene match: 2. The germline gives CDR1 SGHTA, CDR2 FQGTGA. The CDR3 here is CASSLGGQYEQYF. The sequenced part of the CDR3 DNA is TGTGCCAGCAGCTTAGGGGGACAGTACGAG.

CDR3 in amino acids: CASSPLNPGNSGGVGTYDYTF. CDR3 DNA, as far as it was read: TGTGCCAGCTCACCTCTGAATCCCGGTAATAGCGGGGGGGTTGGTACCTACGAC. The chain carries TRBV18 and TRBJ1-2; maybe TRBD1 (5 bases). Read sequence stops 3 residues before the CDR3 end, and the germline J gene provides the missing end. CDR3 length: 21 amino acids. CDR1 KGHSH and CDR2 LQKENI come from the germline V gene.

Measured by frequency, this clone is medium-sized. The CDR3 end is not reached by the read, which stops 3 residues before it; the germline J gene fills it in. The V call is TRBV4-1, the J call TRBJ2-3, with 8 bases that match TRBD1. The germline gives CDR1 MGHRA, CDR2 YSYEKL. The CDR3 extends over 16 amino acids. J gave up 4 bases and V 2 bases, and 8 bases lay outside the gene matches. The sequenced CDR3 bases are TGCGCCAGCAGCCAAATTGGACAGGGTTTTGCAGATACG. Its protein product is CASSQIGQGFADT. The complete CDR3 sequence is CASSQIGQGFADTQYF.

About this clone: The read ends 3 residues early relative to the CDR3; the germline J gene fills the gap. The chain is built from TRBV5-4 and TRBJ2-7, with D tentatively TRBD2 (5 bases). The V and J ends lost 5 bases and 0 bases respectively, with 9 bases between them. In germline, CDR1 is SGHNT, CDR2 YYREEE (reference sequence). This CDR3 spans 13 amino acids. The CDR3 bases that were read are TGTGCCAGCAGTTTTGACTACTCCTACGAG. Its protein product is CASSFDYSYE. The CDR3 in full is CASSFDYSYEQYF.

The sequenced part of the CDR3 DNA is TGTGCCAGCAAAGGGAGAGGGGTTGAAACAGATACG. Its protein is CASKGRGVETDT. The whole CDR3 sequence reads CASKGRGVETDTAFF. V usage is TRBV7-9 and J usage is TRBJ1-1, with D possibly being TRBD1 (5 bases). The read falls 3 residues short of the CDR3 end, and the missing part is taken from the germline J gene. The CDR3 loop spans 15 amino acids. Germline CDR1 reads SEHNR; CDR2 reads FQNEAQ (reference sequence).

Note on this clone: The DNA ends 3 residues before the CDR3 does, and the rest of the CDR3 is filled in from the germline J gene. V is TRBV7-1 and J is TRBJ2-1; TRBD2 aligns across 13 bases. TRBV7-1 is filed as an ORF, its function uncertain. The J segment lost 4 bases and the V segment lost 2 bases, leaving 17 bases of the junction unmatched. The CDR3 is 21 amino acids. The CDR3 reads CASSSPRTSGSGSAGYNEQFF. The CDR3 DNA, read in part, is TGTGCCAGCAGCTCACCCCGGACTAGCGGGAGTGGTTCAGCGGGGTACAATGAG.

Notes on this clone: Read data end 3 residues before the CDR3 end; the end is taken from the germline J gene. The rearrangement uses TRBV20-1 and TRBJ2-3; 9 bases map to TRBD2. This CDR3 region has 15 residues. Germline-derived CDR1 and CDR2 are DFQATT and SNEGSKA (reference sequence). The covered CDR3 bases are TGCAGTGCTATCTCCCCAGCGGGGGGTCAAGAGACG. Encoded protein: CSAISPAGGQET. The entire CDR3 reads CSAISPAGGQETQYF.

CDR3 sequence: CASSLRLAGYNEQFF. CDR3 bases read: TGTGCCAGCAGTTTACGACTAGCGGGGTACAATGAG. The chain joins TRBV7-2 to TRBJ2-1; 11 nucleotides align to TRBD2. The missing CDR3 end, 3 residues past where the read stops, is filled in from the germline J gene. Per the germline V gene, CDR1 is SGHTA and CDR2 is FQGNSA. This CDR3 is 15 amino acids long. V shed 6 bases, J shed 4 bases, and the junction held 5 bases outside the gene matches.

In regard to this clone: The observed sequence ends 3 residues before the CDR3 terminus, with the missing tail filled in from the germline J gene. V usage is TRBV29-1 and J usage is TRBJ2-7; D may be TRBD1 (5 bases). The CDR3 loop spans 12 amino acids. Germline-derived CDR1 and CDR2 are SQVTM and ANQGSEA. With 7 bases removed from V and 3 bases from J, the gap between germline ends came to 13 bases. The sequenced part of the CDR3 DNA is TGCAGCGCCGGACGACAGCTCTACGAG. Translation gives CSAGRQLYE. The whole CDR3 region reads CSAGRQLYEQYF.